This entry features one T cell receptor (beta chain) sequence. Its specificity is not known. The source of the sample is a study of OX40 agonist ivuxolimab in advanced cancers. Background on the study: Patients received the agonistic anti-OX40 (CD134) antibody ivuxolimab. The study's findings and limits: Average numbers of expanded clones were greater in CD8+ T cells than in CD4+.

The CDR3 covers 15 residues. V was clipped by 2 bases and J by 5 bases, with 15 bases between them. CDR1 and CDR2 from the germline V gene are SGHVS and FQNEAQ. Clones were sequenced by immunoSEQ multiplex PCR, and TCRdb holds only the in-frame ones, with some missing. The sample yields some 10,000 clones, approximately 66% seen once. Autoimmune disease history or systemic immunosuppression disqualified patients. The sampling schedule covered blood at baseline, cycle 4 day 1, and cycle 7 day 1. The sample here was CD4+ or CD8+ T cells sorted from blood, taken in a trial of the OX40 agonist ivuxolimab. The V and J genes are TRBV7-8 and TRBJ1-1; D not resolved. This TCR derives from an adult with an advanced solid tumor such as melanoma, head and neck, liver or kidney cancer. CDR3 DNA sequence: TGTGCCAGCAGCTTATATGGTTTAGAGGGAACTGAAGCTTTCTTT. Residues: CASSLYGLEGTEAFF.